This T cell receptor (beta chain) was observed in a study of response to subunit inactivated influenza vaccine. Study observations and caveats: Authors proposed each seasonal influenza vaccination draws in few new T cells.

One entry per CDR3 protein results from TCRdb running MiXCR on the RT-PCR reads. The profile shows around 530,000 distinct CDR3 sequences, approximately 10% of them singletons. V lost 6 bases and J lost 3, with 11 bases in between. There are 13 residues in the CDR3. From germline, CDR1 is SGHTA and CDR2 FQGNSA. A remark on this clonotype: Its antigen remains unidentified.

The chain uses TRBV7-2 and TRBJ1-2; the D is unclear. The sequences come from PBMCs from blood, collected on the day of vaccination. This clonotype was obtained from a man in his forties or fifties who received an inactivated influenza vaccine. CDR3 DNA: TGTGCCAGCAGTCGTGCGGGGTACTATGGCTACACCTTC. This translates into CASSRAGYYGYTF.